This T cell receptor beta chain was captured by sequencing in a study of T cell responses to AZD1222 COVID-19 vaccine. As for the study in general: Some second doses came at about 4 weeks and others at about 12 weeks; these were pooled.

V lost 0 bases to trimming and J lost 7 bases, with 7 bases between them. Germline CDR1 reads LNHNV; CDR2 reads YYDKDF (reference sequence). The CDR3 runs 12 residues. The study, taken as a whole, reports: Reportedly, close to half of spike-specific TCRs are directed against unmutated variant regions. Most donors were white British, females outnumbered males, and clonal diversity was possibly underestimated.

As regards this clone: What it binds is not known.

Only in-frame clones appear in the TCRdb table, and some are missing; sequencing was by immunoSEQ multiplex PCR. The sample carries some 92,000 clones, 70% to 90% recorded once. The source is an adult in good health. The material sequenced was peripheral blood, taken on day 0 of AZD1222 vaccination. The V gene is TRBV15, the J gene TRBJ2-7; D unresolved. The DNA for the CDR3 is TGTGCCACCAGCAGAGATGTCCAGGAGCAGTACTTC. Its translation is CATSRDVQEQYF. The full variable domain, completed using reference TRBV15 and TRBJ2-7, is DAMVIQNPRYQVTQFGKPVTLSCSQTLNHNVMYWYQQKSSQAPKLLFHYYDKDFNNEADTPDNFQSRRPNTSFCFLDIRSPGLGDTAMYLCATSRDVQEQYFGPGTRLTVT.